This is a list of T cell receptor beta chains from one sample in a study of Ad26.COV2.S vaccination and SARS-CoV-2 variants. The table came from immunoSEQ multiplex PCR; TCRdb's copy has only in-frame clones and leaves some out. The repertoire holds 350,000 to 500,000 clones, with approximately 89% as singletons. The source material was peripheral blood, sampled in a trial of Ad26.COV2.S vaccine versus placebo. The source of these receptors is a person between 18 and 60 years old who received the Ad26.COV2.S COVID-19 vaccine or a placebo. Both conserved end residues are part of each CDR3. The D gene is left open where the match is weak. Part of the rows lack a size; the others show once, few, many or a class for expanded clones.

TGCGCCAGCAGCCAAGACCGGGCCGAGAATGAAAAACTGTTTTTT	CASSQDRAENEKLFF	TRBV4-3	-	-	TRBJ1-4
TGTGCCAGCTCACCCCGGAGGGATCAGCCCCAGCATTTT	CASSPRRDQPQHF	TRBV18	-	-	TRBJ1-5
TGCGCCAGCAGCCCCCGTGGGGGACAGGGGGCCCACGAGCAGTACTTC	CASSPRGGQGAHEQYF	TRBV5-1	-	TRBD1	TRBJ2-7
TGTGCCAGCAGCTCCCCCCGAGGGACACCAGATACGCAGTATTTT	CASSSPRGTPDTQYF	TRBV11-2	-	-	TRBJ2-3
TGTGCCACCAGCAGAGACGGCGGCTATCAGCCCCAGCATTTT	CATSRDGGYQPQHF	TRBV15	-	-	TRBJ1-5
TGTGCCAGCAGTAGACAGGGCTCGTCCGGAAACACCATATATTTT	CASSRQGSSGNTIYF	TRBV28	-	TRBD1	TRBJ1-3
TGTGCCAGCAGCTTGAAGCAGCCTAGCGGCCAAGAGACCCAGTACTTC	CASSLKQPSGQETQYF	TRBV5-4	-	TRBD2	TRBJ2-5
TGTGCCAGCAGCTCGTTTTCGTCGGGAAACACCATATATTTT	CASSSFSSGNTIYF	TRBV5-4	-	-	TRBJ1-3
TGCGCCAGCAGCCCTCTAACAGGGGGCACCTATGGCTACACCTTC	CASSPLTGGTYGYTF	TRBV5-1	-	TRBD1	TRBJ1-2
TGTGCCAGCACCGACGATGGACACAGGGGCTATGGCTACACCTTC	CASTDDGHRGYGYTF	TRBV28	-	TRBD1	TRBJ1-2
TGTGCCAGCAGTGAATTGGGCGGGAGGGGGGAGACCCAGTACTTC	CASSELGGRGETQYF	TRBV25-1	-	TRBD2	TRBJ2-5
TGTGCCAGCAGAATGGTAGGCACAGATACGCAGTATTTT	CASRMVGTDTQYF	TRBV6-5	-	-	TRBJ2-3
TGTGCCAGTAGTGCGTGGGCCTCCGGGACTAGCGGAGCTGTCGCGCAGTATTTT	CASSAWASGTSGAVAQYF	TRBV19	-	TRBD2	TRBJ2-3
TGTGCCAGCAGGACCTCAAATCAGCCCCAGCATTTT	CASRTSNQPQHF	TRBV12-3/TRBV12-4	-	-	TRBJ1-5
TGCAGCGTTGGGCTCAGAATCACAGATACGCAGTATTTT	CSVGLRITDTQYF	TRBV29-1	-	-	TRBJ2-3
TGTGCCAGCAGAAACAGGGATCTCGCTGAAGCTTTCTTT	CASRNRDLAEAFF	TRBV6-5	-	-	TRBJ1-1
TGCGCCAGCAGCTTGGTGTCAGGGGGGTTAGCTAACTATGGCTACACCTTC	CASSLVSGGLANYGYTF	TRBV5-1	-	TRBD1	TRBJ1-2
TGCGCCAGCAGCCAACCTCTACCTGACAGTACCTATGGCTACACCTTC	CASSQPLPDSTYGYTF	TRBV4-1	-	-	TRBJ1-2
TGTGCCAGCAGCTTGAATATAGTCGGACAGTACACCGGGGAGCTGTTTTTT	CASSLNIVGQYTGELFF	TRBV5-4	-	-	TRBJ2-2
TGTGCCAGTTGCCCGGGACCAAACTATGGCTACACCTTC	CASCPGPNYGYTF	TRBV5-8	-	-	TRBJ1-2
TGTGCCATCAAAAGGACAGGGGGGATTGGGGAGACCCAGTACTTC	CAIKRTGGIGETQYF	TRBV10-3	once	TRBD1	TRBJ2-5
TGTGCCAGCAGCCATAACAGGGCCATCTTGAGGGATACGCAGTATTTT	CASSHNRAILRDTQYF	TRBV14	-	-	TRBJ2-3
TGTGCCAGTTCAAAACTAGACAGGGAGGCTTGGACCCTCCACTTT	CASSKLDREAWTLHF	TRBV19	many	TRBD1	TRBJ1-6
TGTGCCAGCAGCTCAAGGGGTGGTGGAACTGAAGCTTTCTTT	CASSSRGGGTEAFF	TRBV11-3	few	-	TRBJ1-1
TGTGCCAGCAGTCGCCGCTATGGCTACACCTTC	CASSRRYGYTF	TRBV9	-	-	TRBJ1-2
TGTGCCAGCAGTATTTATCAGGGCGGGGGCACTGAAGCTTTCTTT	CASSIYQGGGTEAFF	TRBV6-5	-	-	TRBJ1-1
TGCGCCAGCAGCCAAGTTTCCGGGACTAGCGGAGTAGCCAAAAACATTCAGTACTTC	CASSQVSGTSGVAKNIQYF	TRBV4-1	-	TRBD2	TRBJ2-4